The source of this TCR beta chain is a study of early T cells in non-severe SARS-CoV-2 infection. Study information: Chains were unpaired, as sequencing was done on bulk RNA from unsorted whole blood. Findings and caveats of the study: Matching with VDJdb favored anti-spike CD8 responses (missing private and CD4 specificities).

Trimming left V 0 bases short and J 6 bases short, with 5 bases between. CDR1 and CDR2 from the germline V gene are MNHEY and SVGAGI. The CDR3 has 13 residues. Each single cDNA molecule received a unique molecular identifier. TCRdb called the 5' RACE reads again in MiXCR, with one record for every CDR3 protein. The table shows roughly 40,000 distinct CDR3 sequences, with approximately 5.9% occurring only once. This clonotype was seen many times. What it recognizes is unknown. The sequence was obtained from an adult who was a healthcare worker with PCR-confirmed SARS-CoV-2 infection or an uninfected control (not recorded which). The V gene is TRBV6-5, the J gene TRBJ2-2; D is uncertain. The sample consisted of whole blood, taken at baseline. The CDR3, as DNA: TGTGCCAGCAGTTACTCAAGCGCCGGGGAGCTGTTTTTT. This gives the protein CASSYSSAGELFF.